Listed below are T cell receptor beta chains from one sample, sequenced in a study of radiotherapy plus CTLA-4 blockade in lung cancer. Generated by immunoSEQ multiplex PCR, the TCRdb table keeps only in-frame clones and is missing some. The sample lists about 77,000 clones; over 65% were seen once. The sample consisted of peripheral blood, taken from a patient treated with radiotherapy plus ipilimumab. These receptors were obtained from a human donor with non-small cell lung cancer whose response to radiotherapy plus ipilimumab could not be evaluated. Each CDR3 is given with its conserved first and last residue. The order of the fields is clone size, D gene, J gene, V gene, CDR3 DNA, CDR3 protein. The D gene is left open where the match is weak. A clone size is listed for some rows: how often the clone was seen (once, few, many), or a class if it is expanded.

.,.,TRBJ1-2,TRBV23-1,TGCGCCAGCAGTCGGGGGGGCCAAAGGAGGGAGTATGGCTACACCTTC,CASSRGGQRREYGYTF
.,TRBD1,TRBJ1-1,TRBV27,TGTGCCAGCAGTCCCATAGCCCCATGGACAGGCCGGAACACTGAAGCTTTCTTT,CASSPIAPWTGRNTEAFF
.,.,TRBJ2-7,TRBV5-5,TGTGCCAGCAGCTTCATTATCCAGGGGATCTACGAGCAGTACTTC,CASSFIIQGIYEQYF
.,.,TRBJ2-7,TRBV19,TGTGCCAGTAGTCCACGGACTTTGCGGTTCCACGAGCAGTACTTC,CASSPRTLRFHEQYF
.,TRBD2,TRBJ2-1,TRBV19,TGTGCCAGTAGTATTGGACTAGCGGGAGGGCCATCCTACAATGAGCAGTTCTTC,CASSIGLAGGPSYNEQFF
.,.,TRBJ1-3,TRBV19,TGTGCCAGTAGTATAGGGTTCACAAGCTCTGGAAACACCATATATTTT,CASSIGFTSSGNTIYF
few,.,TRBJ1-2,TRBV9,TGTGCCAGCAGCGTAACAGGCCAGACCCATTATGGCTACACCTTC,CASSVTGQTHYGYTF
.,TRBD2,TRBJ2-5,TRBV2,TGTGCCAGCAGTGAATTGCGGGGGAAAGAGACCCAGTACTTC,CASSELRGKETQYF
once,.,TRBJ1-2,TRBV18,TGTGCCAGCTCACCCCCGGGGGACGGAATCTATGGCTACACCTTC,CASSPPGDGIYGYTF
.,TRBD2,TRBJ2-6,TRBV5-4,TGTGCCAGCAGCCGGGGACTAGCGGGATCAGCTGGGGCCAACGTCCTGACTTTC,CASSRGLAGSAGANVLTF
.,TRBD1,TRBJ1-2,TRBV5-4,TGTGCCAGCAGCTTGACTCTGACAGGGGGTGTTCGGGCGGGCTACACCTTC,CASSLTLTGGVRAGYTF
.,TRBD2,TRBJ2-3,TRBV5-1,TGCGCCAGCAGCTTGGTCCTAGCGGGAGGTGGAGATACGCAGTATTTT,CASSLVLAGGGDTQYF
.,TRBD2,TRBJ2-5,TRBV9,TGTGCCAGCAGCGTAGACGGCGGGGGAAGAGAGACCCAGTACTTC,CASSVDGGGRETQYF
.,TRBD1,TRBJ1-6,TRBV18,TGTGCCAGCTCGCAACGTGGGACAGGTGGTGGGGATTCACCCCTCCACTTT,CASSQRGTGGGDSPLHF
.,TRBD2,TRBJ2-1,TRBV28,TGTGCCAGCAGTTTATACGGCGGAGCGGGGCTCTACAATGAGCAGTTCTTC,CASSLYGGAGLYNEQFF
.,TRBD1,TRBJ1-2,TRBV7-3,TGTGCCAGCAGCGCCGGGACAGGGGGAATAGGTGGCTACACCTTC,CASSAGTGGIGGYTF
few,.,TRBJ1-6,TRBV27,TGTGCCAGCCGACCCCACGAAATCACCAAGTACAGCTCCTATAATTCACCCCTCCACTTT,CASRPHEITKYSSYNSPLHF
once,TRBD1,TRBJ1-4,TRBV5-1,TGCGCCAGCAGCCTAGAGGACAGGGGGCGTGAAAAACTGTTTTTT,CASSLEDRGREKLFF